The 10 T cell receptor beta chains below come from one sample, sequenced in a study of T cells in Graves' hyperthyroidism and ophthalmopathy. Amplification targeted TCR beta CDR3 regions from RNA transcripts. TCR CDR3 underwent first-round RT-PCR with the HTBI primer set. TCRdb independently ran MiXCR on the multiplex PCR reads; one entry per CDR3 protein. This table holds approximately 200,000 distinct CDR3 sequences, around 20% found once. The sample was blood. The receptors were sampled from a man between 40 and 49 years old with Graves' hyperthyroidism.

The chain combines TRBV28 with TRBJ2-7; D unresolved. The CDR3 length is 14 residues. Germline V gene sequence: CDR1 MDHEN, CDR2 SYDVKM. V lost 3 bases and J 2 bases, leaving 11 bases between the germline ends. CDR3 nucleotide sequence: TGTGCCAGCAGTTTCTTTGGCGGAACCTACGAGCAGTACTTC. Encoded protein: CASSFFGGTYEQYF.

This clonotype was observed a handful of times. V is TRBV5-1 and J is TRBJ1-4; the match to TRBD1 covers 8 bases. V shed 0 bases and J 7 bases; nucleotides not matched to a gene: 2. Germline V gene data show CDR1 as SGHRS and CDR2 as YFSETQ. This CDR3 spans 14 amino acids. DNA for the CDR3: TGCGCCAGCAGCTTGGGACAGGGGCTTGAAAAACTGTTTTTT. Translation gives CASSLGQGLEKLFF.

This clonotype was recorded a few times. The CDR3, as DNA: TGTGCCAGTAGTCCCGACAGTGAGGGTGAAAAACTGTTTTTT. Encoded protein: CASSPDSEGEKLFF. V is TRBV19 and J is TRBJ1-4; D is perhaps TRBD1 (5 bases). V was clipped by 5 bases and J by 7 bases, with 14 bases between them. Germline loops: CDR1 LNHDA, CDR2 SQIVND (reference sequence). The CDR3 sequence is 14 residues long.

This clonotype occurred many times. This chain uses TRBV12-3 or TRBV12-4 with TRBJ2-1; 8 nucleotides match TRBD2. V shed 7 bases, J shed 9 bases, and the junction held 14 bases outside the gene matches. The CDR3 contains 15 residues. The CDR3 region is CASTFLAGPQGEQFF. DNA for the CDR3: TGTGCCAGCACCTTTCTAGCGGGCCCCCAGGGTGAGCAGTTCTTC.

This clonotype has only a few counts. The CDR3 sequence is CAISDHPSGNEQFF. The CDR3 DNA is TGTGCCATCAGTGATCACCCGTCGGGCAATGAGCAGTTCTTC. This chain links TRBV10-3 with TRBJ2-1; D gene ambiguous. The CDR3 length is 14 residues. Germline V gives CDR1 ENHRY, CDR2 SYGVKD. Trimming shortened V by 3 bases and J by 6 bases, and 12 bases separated the two germline ends.

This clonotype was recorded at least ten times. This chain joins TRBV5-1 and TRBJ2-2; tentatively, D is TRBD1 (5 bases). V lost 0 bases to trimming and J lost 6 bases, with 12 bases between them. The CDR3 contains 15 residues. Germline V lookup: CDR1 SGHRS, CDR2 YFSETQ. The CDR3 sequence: CASSLEAREAGELFF. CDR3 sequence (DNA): TGCGCCAGCAGCTTGGAGGCCAGGGAAGCCGGGGAGCTGTTTTTT. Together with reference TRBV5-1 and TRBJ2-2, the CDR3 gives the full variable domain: KAGVTQTPRYLIKTRGQQVTLSCSPISGHRSVSWYQQTPGQGLQFLFEYFSETQRNKGNFPGRFSGRQFSNSRSEMNVSTLELGDSALYLCASSLEAREAGELFFGEGSRLTVL.

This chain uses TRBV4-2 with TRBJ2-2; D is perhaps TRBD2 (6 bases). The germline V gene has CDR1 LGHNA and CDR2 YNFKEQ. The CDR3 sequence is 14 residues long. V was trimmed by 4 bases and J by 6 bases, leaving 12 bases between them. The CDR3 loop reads CASSPRRVPGELFF. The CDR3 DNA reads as TGTGCCAGCAGCCCACGGAGGGTCCCCGGGGAGCTGTTTTTT.

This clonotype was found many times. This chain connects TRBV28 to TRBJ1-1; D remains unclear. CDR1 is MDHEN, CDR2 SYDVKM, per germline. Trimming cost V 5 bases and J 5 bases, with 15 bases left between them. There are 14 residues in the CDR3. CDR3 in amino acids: CASSPYEVATEAFF. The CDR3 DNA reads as TGTGCCAGCAGTCCATACGAGGTGGCAACTGAAGCTTTCTTT. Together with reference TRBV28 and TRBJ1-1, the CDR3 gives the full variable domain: DVKVTQSSRYLVKRTGEKVFLECVQDMDHENMFWYRQDPGLGLRLIYFSYDVKMKEKGDIPEGYSVSREKKERFSLILESASTNQTSMYLCASSPYEVATEAFFGQGTRLTVV.

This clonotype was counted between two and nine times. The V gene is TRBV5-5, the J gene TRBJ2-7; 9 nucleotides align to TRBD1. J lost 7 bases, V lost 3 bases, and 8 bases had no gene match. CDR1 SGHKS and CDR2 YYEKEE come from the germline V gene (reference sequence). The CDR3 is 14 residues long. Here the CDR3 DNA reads TGTGCCAGCAGCTCACTGGGACAGGGAGTGGAGCAGTACTTC. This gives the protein CASSSLGQGVEQYF. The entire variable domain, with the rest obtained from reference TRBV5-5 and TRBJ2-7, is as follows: DAGVTQSPTHLIKTRGQQVTLRCSPISGHKSVSWYQQVLGQGPQFIFQYYEKEERGRGNFPDRFSARQFPNYSSELNVNALLLGDSALYLCASSSLGQGVEQYFGPGTRLTVT.

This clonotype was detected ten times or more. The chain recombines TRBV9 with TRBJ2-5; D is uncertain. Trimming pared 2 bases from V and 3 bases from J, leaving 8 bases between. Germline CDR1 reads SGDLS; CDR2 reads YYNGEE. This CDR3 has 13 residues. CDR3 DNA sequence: TGTGCCAGCAGCGTTGGGCGAAAAGAGACCCAGTACTTC. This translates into CASSVGRKETQYF.